This TCR beta chain was identified during a study of blood T cell repertoires in COVID-19. Across the whole study: PBMCs, B-cell-depleted T cells, or T cells were the source of the cDNA or gDNA that made up the material.

In the original workflow: The assay estimated nucleated cells by amplifying reference gene primers. Clones were read by immunoSEQ multiplex PCR, and TCRdb kept only the in-frame ones, dropping some. The V and J calls and the clone size are those of that table, but D and trimming were determined from the DNA. Here the sample spans 330,000 or so clones, over 70% being singletons. Germline CDR1 and CDR2: SNHLY and FYNNEI. Trimming removed 6 bases from V and 8 bases from J, with 20 bases in between. CDR3 length: 15 amino acids. Either two negative PCRs, clearance, or symptom resolution qualified Cohort 3 donors as recovered.

The sample comprised PBMCs or T cells enriched from blood (not recorded which). V usage is TRBV2 and J usage is TRBJ2-1; weak D call: TRBD1 (7 bases). The source of this sequence is a man between 25 and 39 years old who had recovered from COVID-19. The CDR3 DNA follows: TGTGCCAGCAGCACCCACCAGGGGGGCCGCCATGAGCAGTTCTTC. It specifies CASSTHQGGRHEQFF.